This passage covers 18 T cell receptor beta chains from one sample sequenced in a study of blood T cells in healthy people across ages. A second PCR of about 7 to 11 cycles used a sample-barcoded 5' primer and a J-beta primer mix. Via MiXCR, TCRdb re-called the 5' RACE reads, giving one row per CDR3 protein. The sample holds some 790,000 distinct CDR3 sequences, about 28% seen once. Specimen: blood. Receptors originate from an elderly woman in good health.

CDR3 sequence reads: CASSPLAGGPETQYF. The CDR3 DNA reads as TGTGCCAGCTCACCACTAGCGGGGGGGCCGGAGACCCAGTACTTC. The J gene is TRBJ2-5, the V gene TRBV18, with TRBD2 identical over 11 bases. The V and J ends lost 1 base and 5 bases, in that order; junction bases with no gene match: 3. This CDR3 has 15 amino acids. Germline CDR1 and CDR2: KGHSH and LQKENI.

In this sample, this clonotype turned up many times. This chain joins TRBV27 and TRBJ1-2; 7 positions match TRBD1. Trimming removed 3 bases from V and 5 bases from J; junction bases left unmatched: 9. CDR1 and CDR2 from the germline V gene are MNHEY and SMNVEV (reference sequence). The CDR3 totals 15 residues. The CDR3 region is CASSLKGANWYGYTF. The CDR3 DNA follows: TGTGCCAGCAGTTTGAAGGGGGCAAACTGGTATGGCTACACCTTC.

V gene TRBV2 combines with J gene TRBJ1-1, with TRBD1 as a possible D gene (6 bases). V lost 1 base and J lost 7, with 7 bases in between. Germline V lookup: CDR1 SNHLY, CDR2 FYNNEI. CDR3 length equals 12 residues. The CDR3 here is CASSEGTVEAFF. The DNA of the CDR3 is TGTGCCAGCAGTGAAGGGACAGTTGAAGCTTTCTTT.

This clonotype showed up many times. The chain recombines TRBV7-2 with TRBJ2-1, with D unresolved. CDR3 length: 12 residues. The ends were cut back, 3 bases at V and 4 bases at J, with 4 bases in the middle. Germline CDR1 SGHTA, CDR2 FQGNSA. In DNA, the CDR3 is TGTGCCAGCAGCTTCCCGTACAATGAGCAGTTCTTC. Protein product: CASSFPYNEQFF.

This clonotype was seen more than once but under ten times. The chain joins TRBV5-1 to TRBJ2-2; 10 bases map to TRBD2. Trimming at V came to 1 base and at J to 5 bases, leaving 8 bases not matched to a gene. Germline CDR1 is SGHRS and CDR2 is YFSETQ. The CDR3 extends over 17 amino acids. The CDR3 coding sequence is TGCGCCAGCAGCTTGAGGCGTACTAGCGGGGCTACCGGGGAGCTGTTTTTT. Its protein is CASSLRRTSGATGELFF. Based on the CDR3 plus reference TRBV5-1 and TRBJ2-2, the full variable domain is KAGVTQTPRYLIKTRGQQVTLSCSPISGHRSVSWYQQTPGQGLQFLFEYFSETQRNKGNFPGRFSGRQFSNSRSEMNVSTLELGDSALYLCASSLRRTSGATGELFFGEGSRLTVL.

This clonotype occurred many times. This rearrangement joins TRBV6-2 or TRBV6-3 to TRBJ2-5; 7 nucleotides agree with TRBD1. The CDR3 runs 14 residues. Looked up from germline, CDR1 is MNHEY and CDR2 is SVGEGT. V shed 4 bases and J 7 bases; nucleotides not matched to a gene: 9. In DNA, the CDR3 is TGTGCCAGCAGTTCGCCGGACAGGTCTCGGACCCAGTACTTC. Amino acids: CASSSPDRSRTQYF.

DNA for the CDR3: TGTGCCAGCAGCTTAGAAGGGGATCACTATGGCTACACCTTC. It specifies CASSLEGDHYGYTF. V is TRBV5-6 and J is TRBJ1-2, with a weak D call TRBD1 (5 bases). There are 14 residues in the CDR3. The germline V gene encodes CDR1 SGHDT and CDR2 YYEEEE. V shed 2 bases and J shed 3 bases, with 11 bases lying between them.

V is TRBV27 and J is TRBJ1-1; a weak D match, TRBD1 (6 bases). The germline V gene has CDR1 MNHEY and CDR2 SMNVEV (reference sequence). Trimming removed 6 bases from V and 5 bases from J, with 19 bases in between. CDR3 size: 15 residues. CDR3 protein: CASSLTGGRGTEAFF. CDR3 coding DNA: TGTGCCAGCAGCCTCACGGGGGGGAGGGGGACTGAAGCTTTCTTT.

The sample holds many counts of this clonotype. The V and J genes are TRBV6-6 and TRBJ1-6, with D hard to call. The CDR3 loop spans 14 amino acids. The germline V gene encodes CDR1 MNHNY and CDR2 SVGAGI (reference sequence). V lost 4 bases and J lost 7, with 11 bases in between. CDR3 residues: CASSLGQKNSPLHF. The CDR3 bases are TGTGCCAGCAGTTTAGGGCAGAAAAATTCACCCCTCCACTTT.

In regard to this clonotype: This may arise from a read error, as a much more abundant clone is one base away. The chain links TRBV6-5 to TRBJ1-5, with unresolved D. The germline V gene encodes CDR1 MNHEY and CDR2 SVGAGI. V lost 2 bases, J lost 0 bases, and 5 bases lay in between. This CDR3 comprises 14 residues. The CDR3 bases are TGTGCCAGCAGTTACAAGGATAGCAATCAGCCCCAGCATTTT. This translates into CASSYKDSNQPQHF.

About this clonotype itself: Since no conserved phenylalanine or tryptophan closes the CDR3, a read error is the likely cause. V and J are TRBV12-3 or TRBV12-4 and TRBJ2-5, with D possibly being TRBD1 (6 bases). V dropped 5 bases and J dropped 3 bases, with 7 bases sitting between them. This CDR3 is 12 amino acids long. CDR3 sequence (DNA): TGTGCCAGCAGTCGGGACAAAGAGACCCAGTACGTC. It codes for CASSRDKETQYV.

In its sample, this clonotype was seen many times. The CDR3 region is CASGTGGTDTQYF. The CDR3 nucleotides read TGTGCCAGCGGGACAGGGGGCACAGATACGCAGTATTTT. The chain carries TRBV2 and TRBJ2-3, with 10 nucleotides matching TRBD1. Germline loops: CDR1 SNHLY, CDR2 FYNNEI. The V and J ends lost 8 bases and 1 base, in that order; junction bases with no gene match: 0. The CDR3 runs 13 residues.

At least ten counts were recorded for this clonotype. The CDR3 sequence is CASSLGRGRGGYTF. The CDR3 DNA is TGTGCCAGCAGCTTAGGGCGGGGGCGCGGTGGCTACACCTTC. The rearrangement links TRBV7-2 to TRBJ1-2, with a possible D match to TRBD1 (6 bases). Trimming removed 1 base from V and 7 bases from J, with 13 bases in between. CDR3 length equals 14 residues. The germline gives CDR1 SGHTA, CDR2 FQGNSA.

On this clonotype: A much bigger clone sits one base away, suggesting this may be a read error. J is TRBJ2-5 and V is TRBV12-3 or TRBV12-4; D perhaps matches TRBD2 (6 bases). The CDR3 runs to 14 residues. The V and J ends lost 3 bases and 11 bases respectively, with 19 bases between them. The CDR3 here is CASSFTGSGNEQYF. The CDR3 DNA is TGTGCCAGCAGTTTTACGGGTAGCGGCAATGAGCAGTACTTC.

As concerns this clonotype: This may be a read error, as it is one base from a much larger clone. The rearrangement uses TRBV6-2 or TRBV6-3 and TRBJ2-5; D not resolved. Germline V gene lookup returns CDR1 MNHEY and CDR2 SVGEGT. The CDR3 has 12 residues. CDR3 in amino acids: CASRSRQDTQYF. The CDR3 coding sequence is TGTGCCAGCAGGTCAAGACAAGATACCCAGTACTTC.

This chain connects TRBV20-1 to TRBJ2-3; 9 nucleotides agree with TRBD2. The V and J ends lost 4 bases and 0 bases, in that order; junction bases with no gene match: 8. Germline V gene lookup returns CDR1 DFQATT and CDR2 SNEGSKA (reference sequence). The CDR3 is 16 residues long. CDR3 residues: CSAIGAGGGSTDTQYF. The CDR3 coding sequence is TGCAGTGCTATTGGAGCGGGGGGCGGAAGCACAGATACGCAGTATTTT.

Remarks on this clonotype: This may be a read error, as it is one base from a much larger clone. The J gene is TRBJ2-7, the V gene TRBV11-2, with a weak D call TRBD1 (5 bases). There are 19 residues in the CDR3. Per the germline V gene, CDR1 is SGHAT and CDR2 is FQNNGV. The CDR3 protein is CANSLVAGLGTLSSYEQYF. The CDR3 bases are TGTGCCAACAGCTTAGTGGCAGGGCTCGGCACTCTAAGCTCCTACGAGCAGTACTTC.

The V call is TRBV24-1, the J call TRBJ2-1, with 8 positions matching TRBD1. Per germline, CDR1 KGHDR and CDR2 SFDVKD. Trimming removed 4 bases from V and 10 bases from J; junction bases left unmatched: 5. This CDR3 region has 13 residues. DNA for the CDR3: TGTGCCACCAGTGAGCCAGGGGGCTGGGAGCAGTTCTTC. Translation: CATSEPGGWEQFF.